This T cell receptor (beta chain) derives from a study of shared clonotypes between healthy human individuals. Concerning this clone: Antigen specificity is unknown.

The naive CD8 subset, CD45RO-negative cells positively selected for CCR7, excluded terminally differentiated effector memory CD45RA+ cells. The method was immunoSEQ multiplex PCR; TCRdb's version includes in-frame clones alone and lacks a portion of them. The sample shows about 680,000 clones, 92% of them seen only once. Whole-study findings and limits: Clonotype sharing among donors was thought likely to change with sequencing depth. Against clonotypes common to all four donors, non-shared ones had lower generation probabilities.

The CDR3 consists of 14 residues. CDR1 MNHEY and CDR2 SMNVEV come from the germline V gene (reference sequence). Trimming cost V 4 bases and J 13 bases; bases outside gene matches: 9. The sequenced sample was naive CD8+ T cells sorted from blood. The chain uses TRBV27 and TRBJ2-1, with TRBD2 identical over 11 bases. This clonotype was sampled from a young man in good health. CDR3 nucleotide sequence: TGTGCCAGCAGTTATCAGCTAGCGGGGGGACAACAGTTCTTC. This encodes CASSYQLAGGQQFF.